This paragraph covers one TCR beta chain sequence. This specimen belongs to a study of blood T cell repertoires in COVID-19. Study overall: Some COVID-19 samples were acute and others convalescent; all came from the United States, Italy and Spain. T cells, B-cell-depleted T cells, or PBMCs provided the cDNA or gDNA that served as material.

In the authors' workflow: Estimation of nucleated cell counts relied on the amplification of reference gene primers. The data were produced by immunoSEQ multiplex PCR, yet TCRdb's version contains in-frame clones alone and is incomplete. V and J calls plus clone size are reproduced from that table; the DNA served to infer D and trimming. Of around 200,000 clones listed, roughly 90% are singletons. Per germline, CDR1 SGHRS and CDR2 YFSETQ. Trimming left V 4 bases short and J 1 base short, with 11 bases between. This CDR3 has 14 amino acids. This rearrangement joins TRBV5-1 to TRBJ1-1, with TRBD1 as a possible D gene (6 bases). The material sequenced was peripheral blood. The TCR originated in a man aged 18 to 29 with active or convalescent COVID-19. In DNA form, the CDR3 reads TGCGCCAGCAGCCTACTGACAGGGAACACTGAAGCTTTCTTT. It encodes CASSLLTGNTEAFF.